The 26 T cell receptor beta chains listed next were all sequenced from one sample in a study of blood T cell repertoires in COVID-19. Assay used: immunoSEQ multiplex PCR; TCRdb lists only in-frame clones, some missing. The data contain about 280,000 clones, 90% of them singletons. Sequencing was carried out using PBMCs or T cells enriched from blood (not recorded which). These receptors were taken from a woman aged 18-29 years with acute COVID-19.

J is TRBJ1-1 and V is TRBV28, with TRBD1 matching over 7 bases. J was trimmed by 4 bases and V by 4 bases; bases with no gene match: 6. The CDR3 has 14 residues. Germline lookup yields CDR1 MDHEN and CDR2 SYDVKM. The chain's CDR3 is CASSYDRATTEAFF. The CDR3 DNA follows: TGTGCCAGCAGTTATGACAGGGCCACCACTGAAGCTTTCTTT.

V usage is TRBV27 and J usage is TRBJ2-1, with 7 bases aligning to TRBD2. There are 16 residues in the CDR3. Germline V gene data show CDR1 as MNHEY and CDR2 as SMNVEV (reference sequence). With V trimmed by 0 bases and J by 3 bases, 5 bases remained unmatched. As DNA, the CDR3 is TGTGCCAGCAGTTTATCGTCGCGGGGGTTCTACAATGAGCAGTTCTTC. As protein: CASSLSSRGFYNEQFF.

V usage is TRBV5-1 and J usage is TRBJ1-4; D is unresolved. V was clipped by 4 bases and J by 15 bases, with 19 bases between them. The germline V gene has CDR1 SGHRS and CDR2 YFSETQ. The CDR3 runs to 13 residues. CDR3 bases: TGCGCCAGCAGCCCCGGAGAGGGCAGCGCGGTGTTTTTT. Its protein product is CASSPGEGSAVFF. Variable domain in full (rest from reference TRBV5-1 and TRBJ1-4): KAGVTQTPRYLIKTRGQQVTLSCSPISGHRSVSWYQQTPGQGLQFLFEYFSETQRNKGNFPGRFSGRQFSNSRSEMNVSTLELGDSALYLCASSPGEGSAVFFGSGTQLSVL.

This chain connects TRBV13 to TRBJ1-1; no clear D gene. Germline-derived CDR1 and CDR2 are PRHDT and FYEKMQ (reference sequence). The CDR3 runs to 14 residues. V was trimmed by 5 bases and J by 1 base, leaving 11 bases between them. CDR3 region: CASSLLGRNTEAFF. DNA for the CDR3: TGTGCCAGCAGCCTCCTTGGCAGGAACACTGAAGCTTTCTTT.

The CDR3 sequence is CASSLGTGLRNSPLHF. In nucleotides, the CDR3 is TGTGCCAGCAGCTTAGGGACAGGGCTTCGGAATTCACCCCTCCACTTT. The V call is TRBV7-9, the J call TRBJ1-6; 8 bases fit TRBD1. The germline CDR1 and CDR2 sequences are SEHNR and FQNEAQ (reference sequence). After removal of 1 base from V and 7 bases from J, the junction contained 6 bases not matched to a gene. This CDR3 has 16 residues.

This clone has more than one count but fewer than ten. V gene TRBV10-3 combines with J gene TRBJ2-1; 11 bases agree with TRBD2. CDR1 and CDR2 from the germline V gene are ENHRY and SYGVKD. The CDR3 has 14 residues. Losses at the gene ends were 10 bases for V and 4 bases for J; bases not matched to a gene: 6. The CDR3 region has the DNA TGTGCCACCTCGGGACTAGCGGAATACAATGAGCAGTTCTTC. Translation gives CATSGLAEYNEQFF.

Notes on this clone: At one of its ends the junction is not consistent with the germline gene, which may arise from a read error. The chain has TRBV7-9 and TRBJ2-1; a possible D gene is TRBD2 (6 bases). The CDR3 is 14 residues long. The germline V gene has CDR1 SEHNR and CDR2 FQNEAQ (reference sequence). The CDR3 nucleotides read TGTGCCAGCAGCTCTCCGGACGCGGGAACCATCAGGGTCTTC. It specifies CASSSPDAGTIRVF.

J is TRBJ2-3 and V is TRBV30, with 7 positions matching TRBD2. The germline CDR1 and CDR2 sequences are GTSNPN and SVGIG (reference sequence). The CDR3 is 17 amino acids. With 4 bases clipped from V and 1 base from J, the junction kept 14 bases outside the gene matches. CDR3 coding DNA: TGTGCCTGGACTCACCACTCGGGAGGCCGGGGCACAGATACGCAGTATTTT. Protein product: CAWTHHSGGRGTDTQYF.

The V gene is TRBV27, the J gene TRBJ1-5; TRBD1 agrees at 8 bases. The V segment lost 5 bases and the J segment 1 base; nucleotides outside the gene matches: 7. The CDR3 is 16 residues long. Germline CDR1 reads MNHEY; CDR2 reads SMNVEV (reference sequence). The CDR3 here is CASSPRQGQSNQPQHF. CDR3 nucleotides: TGTGCCAGCAGTCCGCGACAGGGGCAGAGCAATCAGCCCCAGCATTTT.

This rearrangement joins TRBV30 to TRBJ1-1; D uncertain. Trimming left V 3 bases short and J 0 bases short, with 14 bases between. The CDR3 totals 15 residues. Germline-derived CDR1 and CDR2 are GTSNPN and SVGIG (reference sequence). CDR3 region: CAWRNFREMNTEAFF. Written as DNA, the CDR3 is TGTGCCTGGAGAAACTTTCGGGAGATGAACACTGAAGCTTTCTTT. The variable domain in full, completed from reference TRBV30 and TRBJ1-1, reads SQTIHQWPATLVQPVGSPLSLECTVEGTSNPNLYWYRQAAGRGLQLLFYSVGIGQISSEVPQNLSASRPQDRQFILSSKKLLLSDSGFYLCAWRNFREMNTEAFFGQGTRLTVV.

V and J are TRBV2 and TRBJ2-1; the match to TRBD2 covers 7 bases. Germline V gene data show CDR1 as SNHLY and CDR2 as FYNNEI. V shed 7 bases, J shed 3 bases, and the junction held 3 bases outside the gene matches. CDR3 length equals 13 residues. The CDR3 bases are TGTGCCAGCACCGGACTAGTCTACAATGAGCAGTTCTTC. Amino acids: CASTGLVYNEQFF.

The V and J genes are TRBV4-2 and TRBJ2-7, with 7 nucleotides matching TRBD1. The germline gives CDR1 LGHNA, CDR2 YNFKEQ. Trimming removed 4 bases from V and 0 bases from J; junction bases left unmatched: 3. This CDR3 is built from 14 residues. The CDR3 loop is CASSPSGGSYEQYF. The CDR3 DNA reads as TGTGCCAGCAGCCCCTCAGGGGGCTCCTACGAGCAGTACTTC.

The CDR3 spells CASSPRLFPSGTEREKLFF. The CDR3 bases are TGTGCCAGCTCACCACGGTTGTTCCCCTCGGGGACAGAAAGAGAAAAACTGTTTTTT. V gene TRBV18 combines with J gene TRBJ1-4; TRBD1 agrees at 7 bases. The CDR3 consists of 19 residues. CDR1 KGHSH and CDR2 LQKENI come from the germline V gene. With V trimmed by 1 base and J by 8 bases, 19 bases remained unmatched.

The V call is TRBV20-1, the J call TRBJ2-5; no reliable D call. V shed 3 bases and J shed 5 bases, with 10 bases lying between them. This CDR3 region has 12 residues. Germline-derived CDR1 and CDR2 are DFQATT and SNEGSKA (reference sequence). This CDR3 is CSASSRFETQYF. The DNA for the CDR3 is TGCAGTGCTAGTTCTAGGTTCGAGACCCAGTACTTC.

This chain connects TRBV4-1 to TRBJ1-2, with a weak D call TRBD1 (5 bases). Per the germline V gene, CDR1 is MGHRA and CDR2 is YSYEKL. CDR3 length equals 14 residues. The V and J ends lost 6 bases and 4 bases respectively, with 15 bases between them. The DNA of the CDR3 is TGCGCCAGCAGTCGAGGCCTCGGGGGCTATGGCTACACCTTC. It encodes CASSRGLGGYGYTF.

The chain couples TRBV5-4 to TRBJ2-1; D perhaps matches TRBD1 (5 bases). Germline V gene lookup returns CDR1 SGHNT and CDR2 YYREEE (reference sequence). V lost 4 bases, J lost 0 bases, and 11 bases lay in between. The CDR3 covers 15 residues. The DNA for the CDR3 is TGTGCCAGCAGCGGCACCCAGGGCTCCTACAATGAGCAGTTCTTC. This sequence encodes CASSGTQGSYNEQFF.

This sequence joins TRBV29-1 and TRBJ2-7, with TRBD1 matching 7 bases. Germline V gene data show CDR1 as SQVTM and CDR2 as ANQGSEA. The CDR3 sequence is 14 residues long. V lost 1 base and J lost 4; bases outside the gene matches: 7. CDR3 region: CSVEVGDRVYEQYF. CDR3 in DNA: TGCAGCGTTGAAGTTGGGGACAGAGTATACGAGCAGTACTTC.

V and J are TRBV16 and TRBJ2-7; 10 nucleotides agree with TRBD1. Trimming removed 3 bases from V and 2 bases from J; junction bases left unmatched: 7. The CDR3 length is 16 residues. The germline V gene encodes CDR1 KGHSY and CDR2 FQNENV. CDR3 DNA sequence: TGTGCCAGCAGCCACTTGACAGGGGGCCAAACCTACGAGCAGTACTTC. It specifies CASSHLTGGQTYEQYF.

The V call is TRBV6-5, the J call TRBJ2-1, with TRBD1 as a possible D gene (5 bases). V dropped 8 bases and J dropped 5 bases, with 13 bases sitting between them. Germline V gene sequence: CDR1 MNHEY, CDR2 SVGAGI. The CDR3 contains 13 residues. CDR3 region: CASRNRRNNEQFF. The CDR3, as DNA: TGTGCCAGCCGAAACAGGCGGAACAATGAGCAGTTCTTC.

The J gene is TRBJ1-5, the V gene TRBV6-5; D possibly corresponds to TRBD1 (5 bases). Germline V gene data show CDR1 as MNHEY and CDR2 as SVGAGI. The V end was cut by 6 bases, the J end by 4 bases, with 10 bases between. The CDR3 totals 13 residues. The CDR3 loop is CASRTTENQPQHF. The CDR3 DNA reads TGTGCCAGCAGGACGACAGAGAATCAGCCCCAGCATTTT.

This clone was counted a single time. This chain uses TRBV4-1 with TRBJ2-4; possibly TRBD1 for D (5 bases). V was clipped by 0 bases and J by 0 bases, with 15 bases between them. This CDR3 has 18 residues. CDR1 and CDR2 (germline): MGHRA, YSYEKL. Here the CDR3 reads CASSQESQGGLAKNIQYF. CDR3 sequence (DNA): TGCGCCAGCAGCCAAGAATCGCAGGGTGGGTTAGCCAAAAACATTCAGTACTTC.

In DNA form, the CDR3 reads TGTGCCAGCAGTTTCCTAGCGGGAGAGGTCACCGGGGAGCTGTTTTTT. Amino acid sequence: CASSFLAGEVTGELFF. The rearrangement uses TRBV27 and TRBJ2-2; 10 bases align to TRBD2. The CDR3 runs 16 residues. Germline lookup yields CDR1 MNHEY and CDR2 SMNVEV (reference sequence). Trimming at V came to 3 bases and at J to 4 bases, leaving 5 bases not matched to a gene.

CDR3 residues: CASSYSTLADTQYF. The DNA for the CDR3 is TGTGCCAGCAGTTACTCGACTCTTGCAGATACGCAGTATTTT. V usage is TRBV6-6 and J usage is TRBJ2-3; D is unclear. Trimming cost V 0 bases and J 4 bases, with 8 bases left between them. From germline, CDR1 is MNHNY and CDR2 SVGAGI (reference sequence). The CDR3 runs 14 residues.

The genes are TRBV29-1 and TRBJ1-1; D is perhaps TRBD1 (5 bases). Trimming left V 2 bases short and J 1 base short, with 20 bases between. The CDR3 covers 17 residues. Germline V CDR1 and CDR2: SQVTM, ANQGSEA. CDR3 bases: TGCAGCGTTGAATTCTTACCCCGTCGGCAGGGGAACACTGAAGCTTTCTTT. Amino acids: CSVEFLPRRQGNTEAFF.

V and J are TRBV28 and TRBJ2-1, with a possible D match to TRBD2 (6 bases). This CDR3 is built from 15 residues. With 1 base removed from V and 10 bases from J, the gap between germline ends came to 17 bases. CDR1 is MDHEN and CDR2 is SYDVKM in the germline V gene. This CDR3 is CASSLSTGAQSEQFF. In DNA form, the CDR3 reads TGTGCCAGCAGTTTATCGACGGGAGCCCAATCAGAGCAGTTCTTC.

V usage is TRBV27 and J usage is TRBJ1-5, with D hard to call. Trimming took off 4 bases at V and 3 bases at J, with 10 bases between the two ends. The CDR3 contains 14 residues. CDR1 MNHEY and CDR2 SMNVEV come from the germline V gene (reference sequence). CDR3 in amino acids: CASSSAGNNQPQHF. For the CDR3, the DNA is TGTGCCAGCAGTTCGGCCGGGAACAATCAGCCCCAGCATTTT.